This TCR beta chain was profiled in a study of control samples from healthy donors and cancer patients. TCRdb's copy holds only in-frame clones and misses some; the assay was immunoSEQ multiplex PCR. The sample has about 89,000 clones; approximately 86% are singletons. The V gene's germline CDR1 is MNHEY and CDR2 SVGAGI. This CDR3 spans 14 amino acids. Between the trimmed V and J ends, which lost 4 bases and 4 bases, there was a span of 11 bases. This receptor was taken from a man under 40 in good health. Material: blood. The chain has TRBV6-5 and TRBJ1-3; possible D gene TRBD1, 6 bases. The CDR3 nucleotides read TGTGCCAGCAGTTCACCAGGGACAGGAAACACCATATATTTT. Its translation: CASSSPGTGNTIYF.